The entry that follows covers one T cell receptor (beta chain) sequence. This entry comes from a study of glioma-infiltrating T cells after dendritic cell vaccination. Overall study context: Glioblastoma patients came from Phase I and II dendritic cell vaccination trials.

Time point here: after dendritic cell vaccination, including at tumor progression/relapse. CDR1 and CDR2 from the germline V gene are LNHDA and SQIVND (reference sequence). Trimming stripped 5 bases from V and 4 bases from J, with 17 bases between. The CDR3 contains 15 residues. The table came from immunoSEQ multiplex PCR; TCRdb's copy has only in-frame clones and leaves some out. This table has 50,000 to 55,000 clones, 89% appearing once. The sequence derives from a human donor with glioblastoma. The source material was blood, sampled after dendritic cell vaccination. The J gene is TRBJ1-1, the V gene TRBV19, with D possibly being TRBD1 (6 bases). Here the CDR3 reads CASSSAQGTATEAFF. The CDR3 DNA is TGTGCCAGTAGTTCCGCACAGGGAACGGCCACTGAAGCTTTCTTT.